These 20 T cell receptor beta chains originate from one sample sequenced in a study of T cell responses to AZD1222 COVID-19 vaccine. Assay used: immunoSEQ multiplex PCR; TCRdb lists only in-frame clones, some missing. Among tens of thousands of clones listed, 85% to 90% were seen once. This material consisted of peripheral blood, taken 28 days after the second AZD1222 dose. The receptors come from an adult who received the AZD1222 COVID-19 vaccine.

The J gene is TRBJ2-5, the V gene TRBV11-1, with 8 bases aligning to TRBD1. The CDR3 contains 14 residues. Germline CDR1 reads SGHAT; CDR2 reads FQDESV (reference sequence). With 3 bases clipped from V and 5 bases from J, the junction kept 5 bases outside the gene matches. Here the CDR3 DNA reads TGTGCCAGCAGCTTCGGACAGGGAGTGGAGACCCAGTACTTC. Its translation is CASSFGQGVETQYF.

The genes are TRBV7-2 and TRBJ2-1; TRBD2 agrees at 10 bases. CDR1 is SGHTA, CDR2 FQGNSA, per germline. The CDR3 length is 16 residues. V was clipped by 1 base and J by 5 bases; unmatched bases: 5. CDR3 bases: TGTGCCAGCAGCTTAGACGTAGCGGGAGGCCACAATGAGCAGTTCTTC. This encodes CASSLDVAGGHNEQFF.

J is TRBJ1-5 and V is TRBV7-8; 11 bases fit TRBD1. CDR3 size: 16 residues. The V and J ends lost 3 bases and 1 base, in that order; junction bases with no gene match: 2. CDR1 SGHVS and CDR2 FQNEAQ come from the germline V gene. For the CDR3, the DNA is TGTGCCAGCAGCTTGGACAGGGGGCCCAGCAATCAGCCCCAGCATTTT. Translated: CASSLDRGPSNQPQHF. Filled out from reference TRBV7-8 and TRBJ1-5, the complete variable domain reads GAGVSQSPRYKVAKRGQDVALRCDPISGHVSLFWYQQALGQGPEFLTYFQNEAQLDKSGLPSDRFFAERPEGSVSTLKIQRTQQEDSAVYLCASSLDRGPSNQPQHFGDGTRLSIL.

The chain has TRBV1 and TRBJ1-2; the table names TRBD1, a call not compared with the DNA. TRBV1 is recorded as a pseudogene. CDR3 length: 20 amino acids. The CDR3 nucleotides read TGCACCAGCAGCCAAGATCCCCTCCAGGGGGCTACCTCAGCTAACTATGGCTACACCTTC. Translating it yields CTSSQDPLQGATSANYGYTF.

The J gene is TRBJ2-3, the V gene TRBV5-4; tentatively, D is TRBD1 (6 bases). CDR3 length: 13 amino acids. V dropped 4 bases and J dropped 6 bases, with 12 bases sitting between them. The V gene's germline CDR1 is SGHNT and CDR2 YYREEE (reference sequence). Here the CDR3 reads CASSVQGADTQYF. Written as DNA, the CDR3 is TGTGCCAGCAGCGTACAGGGCGCCGATACGCAGTATTTT.

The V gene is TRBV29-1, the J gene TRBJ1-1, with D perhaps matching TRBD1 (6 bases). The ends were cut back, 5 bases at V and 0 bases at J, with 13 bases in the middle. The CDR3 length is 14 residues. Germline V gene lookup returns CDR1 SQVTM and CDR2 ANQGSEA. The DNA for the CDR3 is TGCAGCGTTTCGGGGGGCAGCATGAACACTGAAGCTTTCTTT. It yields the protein CSVSGGSMNTEAFF.

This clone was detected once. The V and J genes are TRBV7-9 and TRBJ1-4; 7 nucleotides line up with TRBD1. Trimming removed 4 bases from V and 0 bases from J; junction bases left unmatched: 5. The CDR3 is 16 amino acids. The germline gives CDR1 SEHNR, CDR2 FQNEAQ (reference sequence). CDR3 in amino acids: CASSSPGGTTNEKLFF. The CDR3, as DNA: TGTGCCAGCAGCTCGCCAGGGGGGACAACTAATGAAAAACTGTTTTTT. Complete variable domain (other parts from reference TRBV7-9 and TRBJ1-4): DTGVSQNPRHKITKRGQNVTFRCDPISEHNRLYWYRQTLGQGPEFLTYFQNEAQLEKSRLLSDRFSAERPKGSFSTLEIQRTEQGDSAMYLCASSSPGGTTNEKLFFGSGTQLSVL.

The DNA of the CDR3 is TGTGCCAGCAGCGGTAGACAGGGGGGCGCCTACGAGCAGTACTTC. Amino acids: CASSGRQGGAYEQYF. The chain combines TRBV5-6 with TRBJ2-7, with 9 positions matching TRBD1. The CDR3 runs 15 residues. CDR1 and CDR2 from the germline V gene are SGHDT and YYEEEE. After removal of 4 bases from V and 2 bases from J, the junction contained 7 bases not matched to a gene.

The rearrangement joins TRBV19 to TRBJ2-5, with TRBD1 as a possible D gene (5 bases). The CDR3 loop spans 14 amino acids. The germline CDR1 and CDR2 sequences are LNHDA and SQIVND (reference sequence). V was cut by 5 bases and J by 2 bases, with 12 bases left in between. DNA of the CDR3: TGTGCCAGTAGTCAGACAGCAGGTCAAGAGACCCAGTACTTC. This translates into CASSQTAGQETQYF.

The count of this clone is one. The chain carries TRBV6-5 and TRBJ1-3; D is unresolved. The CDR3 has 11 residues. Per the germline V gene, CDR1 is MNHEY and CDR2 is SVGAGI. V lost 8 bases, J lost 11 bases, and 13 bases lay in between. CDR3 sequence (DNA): TGTGCCAGCTTCCGAGGCGCCCCCATATATTTT. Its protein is CASFRGAPIYF.

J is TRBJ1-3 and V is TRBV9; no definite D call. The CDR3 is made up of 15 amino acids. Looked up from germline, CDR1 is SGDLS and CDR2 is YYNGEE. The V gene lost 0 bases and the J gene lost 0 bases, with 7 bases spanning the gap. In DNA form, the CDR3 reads TGTGCCAGCAGCGTAGGGAGGAACTCTGGAAACACCATATATTTT. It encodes CASSVGRNSGNTIYF.

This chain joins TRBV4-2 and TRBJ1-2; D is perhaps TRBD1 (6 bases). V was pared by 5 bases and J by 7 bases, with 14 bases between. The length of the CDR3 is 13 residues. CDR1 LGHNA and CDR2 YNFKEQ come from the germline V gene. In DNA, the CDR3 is TGTGCCAGCAGCAAGGGGGATGCGGGTGGCTACACCTTC. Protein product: CASSKGDAGGYTF.

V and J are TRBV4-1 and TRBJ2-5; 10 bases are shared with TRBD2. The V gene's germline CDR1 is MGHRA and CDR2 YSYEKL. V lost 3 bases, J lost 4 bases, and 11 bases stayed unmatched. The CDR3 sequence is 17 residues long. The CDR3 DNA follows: TGCGCCAGCAGCCACCAAAGCTCTAGCGGGAGCGGAGAGACCCAGTACTTC. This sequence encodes CASSHQSSSGSGETQYF.

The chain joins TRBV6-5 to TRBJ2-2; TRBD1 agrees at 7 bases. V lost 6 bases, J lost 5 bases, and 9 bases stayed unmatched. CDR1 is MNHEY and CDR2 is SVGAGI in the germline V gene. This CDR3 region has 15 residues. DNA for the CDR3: TGTGCCAGCAGCCCACAGGGGTCCCTAACCGGGGAGCTGTTTTTT. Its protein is CASSPQGSLTGELFF.

CDR3 sequence reads: CASSREGGNQPQHF. For the CDR3, the DNA is TGTGCCAGCAGCCGGGAGGGTGGCAATCAGCCCCAGCATTTT. V is TRBV7-9 and J is TRBJ1-5, with D uncertain. The CDR3 has 14 residues. Between the trimmed V and J ends, which lost 5 bases and 2 bases, there was a span of 10 bases. Germline V gene lookup returns CDR1 SEHNR and CDR2 FQNEAQ (reference sequence). Supplemented by reference TRBV7-9 and TRBJ1-5, the full variable domain reads DTGVSQNPRHKITKRGQNVTFRCDPISEHNRLYWYRQTLGQGPEFLTYFQNEAQLEKSRLLSDRFSAERPKGSFSTLEIQRTEQGDSAMYLCASSREGGNQPQHFGDGTRLSIL.

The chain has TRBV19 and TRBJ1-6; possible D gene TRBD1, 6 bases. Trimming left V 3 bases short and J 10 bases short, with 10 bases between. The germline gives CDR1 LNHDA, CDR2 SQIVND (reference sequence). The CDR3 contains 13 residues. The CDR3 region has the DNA TGTGCCAGTAGTATTCGGGGGGGCTCACCCCTCCACTTT. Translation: CASSIRGGSPLHF. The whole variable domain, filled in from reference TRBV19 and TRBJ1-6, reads DGGITQSPKYLFRKEGQNVTLSCEQNLNHDAMYWYRQDPGQGLRLIYYSQIVNDFQKGDIAEGYSVSREKKESFPLTVTSAQKNPTAFYLCASSIRGGSPLHFGNGTRLTVT.

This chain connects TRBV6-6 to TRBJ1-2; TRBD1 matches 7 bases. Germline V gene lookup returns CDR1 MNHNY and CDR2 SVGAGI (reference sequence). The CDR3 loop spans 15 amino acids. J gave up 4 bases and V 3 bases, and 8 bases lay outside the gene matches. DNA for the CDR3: TGTGCCAGCAGTTATTTACAGGGGCAAGGCTATGGCTACACCTTC. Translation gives CASSYLQGQGYGYTF.

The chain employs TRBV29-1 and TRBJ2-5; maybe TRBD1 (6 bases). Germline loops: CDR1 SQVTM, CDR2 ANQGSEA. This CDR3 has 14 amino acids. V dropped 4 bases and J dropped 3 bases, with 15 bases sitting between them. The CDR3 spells CSVGRGRPEETQYF. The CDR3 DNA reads TGCAGCGTTGGCAGGGGCCGTCCCGAAGAGACCCAGTACTTC.

In DNA, the CDR3 is TGTGCCAGCAGCTCACACAGGGGGGAGAGTAATTCACCCCTCCACTTT. Protein product: CASSSHRGESNSPLHF. The gene calls are TRBV7-9 and TRBJ1-6; 8 nucleotides align to TRBD1. There are 16 residues in the CDR3. Germline CDR1 reads SEHNR; CDR2 reads FQNEAQ (reference sequence). The trim removed 4 bases at V and 6 bases at J, leaving 8 bases unmatched.

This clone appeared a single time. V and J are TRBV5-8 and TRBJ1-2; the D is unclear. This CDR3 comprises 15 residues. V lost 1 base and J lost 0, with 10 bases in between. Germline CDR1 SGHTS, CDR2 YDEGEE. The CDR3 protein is CASSLWVRANYGYTF. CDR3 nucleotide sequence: TGTGCCAGCAGCTTGTGGGTCAGAGCTAACTATGGCTACACCTTC.